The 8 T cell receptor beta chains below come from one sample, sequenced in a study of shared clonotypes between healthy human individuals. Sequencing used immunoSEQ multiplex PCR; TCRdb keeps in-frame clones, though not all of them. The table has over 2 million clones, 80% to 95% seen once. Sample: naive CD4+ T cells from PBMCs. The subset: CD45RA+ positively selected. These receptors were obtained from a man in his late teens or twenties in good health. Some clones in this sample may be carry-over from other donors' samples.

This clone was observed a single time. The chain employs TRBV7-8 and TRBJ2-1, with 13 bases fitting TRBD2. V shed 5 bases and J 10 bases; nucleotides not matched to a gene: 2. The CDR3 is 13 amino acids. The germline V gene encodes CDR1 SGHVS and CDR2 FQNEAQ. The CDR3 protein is CASSRLAGGEQFF. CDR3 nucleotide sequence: TGTGCCAGCAGCCGACTAGCGGGAGGCGAGCAGTTCTTC.

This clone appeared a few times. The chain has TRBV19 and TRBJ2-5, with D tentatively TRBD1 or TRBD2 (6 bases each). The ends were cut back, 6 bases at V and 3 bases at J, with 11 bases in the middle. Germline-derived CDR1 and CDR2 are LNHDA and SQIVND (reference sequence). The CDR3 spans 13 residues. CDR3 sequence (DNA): TGTGCCAGTAGAAAAAGGGGGGAAGAGACCCAGTACTTC. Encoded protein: CASRKRGEETQYF.

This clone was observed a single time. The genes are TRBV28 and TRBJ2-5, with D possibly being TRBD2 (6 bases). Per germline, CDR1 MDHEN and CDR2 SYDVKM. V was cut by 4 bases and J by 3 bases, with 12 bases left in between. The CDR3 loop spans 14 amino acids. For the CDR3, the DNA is TGTGCCAGCAGTTCGACTAGAGGTAAAGAGACCCAGTACTTC. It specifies CASSSTRGKETQYF.

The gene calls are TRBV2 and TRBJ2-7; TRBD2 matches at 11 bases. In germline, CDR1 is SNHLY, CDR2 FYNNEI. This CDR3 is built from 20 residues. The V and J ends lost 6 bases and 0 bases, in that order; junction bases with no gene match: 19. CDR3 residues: CASRTNPGLAVRLSSYEQYF. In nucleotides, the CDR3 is TGTGCCAGCAGGACAAACCCGGGACTAGCGGTTCGTCTCAGCTCCTACGAGCAGTACTTC.

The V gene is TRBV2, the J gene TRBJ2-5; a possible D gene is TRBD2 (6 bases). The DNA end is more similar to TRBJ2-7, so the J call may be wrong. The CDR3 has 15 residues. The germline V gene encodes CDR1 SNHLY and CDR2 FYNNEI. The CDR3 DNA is TGTGCCAGCAAAGTGAGGAGGGGAAGGGCTACCGAGCAGTACTTC. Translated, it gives CASKVRRGRATEQYF.

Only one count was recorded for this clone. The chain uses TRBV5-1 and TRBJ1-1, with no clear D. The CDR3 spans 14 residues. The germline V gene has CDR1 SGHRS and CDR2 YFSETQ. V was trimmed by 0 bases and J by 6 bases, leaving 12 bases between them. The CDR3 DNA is TGCGCCAGCAGCTTGGCCCCTCCGGGCTCTGAAGCTTTCTTT. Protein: CASSLAPPGSEAFF.

CDR3 region: CASSLWRGNQPQHF. CDR3 bases: TGTGCCAGCAGTTTATGGAGGGGCAATCAGCCCCAGCATTTT. The J gene is TRBJ1-5, the V gene TRBV28, with D hard to call. The CDR3 contains 14 residues. V shed 0 bases and J shed 2 bases, with 5 bases lying between them. Per germline, CDR1 MDHEN and CDR2 SYDVKM. Looking up the rest from reference TRBV28 and TRBJ1-5 gives the full variable domain: DVKVTQSSRYLVKRTGEKVFLECVQDMDHENMFWYRQDPGLGLRLIYFSYDVKMKEKGDIPEGYSVSREKKERFSLILESASTNQTSMYLCASSLWRGNQPQHFGDGTRLSIL.

CDR3 region: CSVQPGQGAVAFF. In nucleotides, the CDR3 is TGCAGCGTCCAACCGGGACAGGGGGCTGTGGCTTTCTTT. The V gene is TRBV29-1, the J gene TRBJ1-1, with TRBD1 matching 12 bases. The V gene's germline CDR1 is SQVTM and CDR2 ANQGSEA. The CDR3 totals 13 residues. V lost 6 bases and J lost 11; bases outside the gene matches: 10.